This T cell receptor (beta chain) was found in a study of T cells in Graves' hyperthyroidism and ophthalmopathy. Points on this clonotype: A clone one base away is much larger, so this may be a read error.

This CDR3 spans 15 amino acids. Looked up from germline, CDR1 is MNHEY and CDR2 is SMNVEV (reference sequence). Trimming took 3 bases from V and 2 from J, leaving 13 bases between them. Amplification of TCR beta CDR3 regions was performed using RNA transcripts as template. The TCR CDR3 was amplified in a first-round RT-PCR using the HTBI primer set. One entry per CDR3 protein, called by TCRdb with MiXCR from the multiplex PCR reads. This table has about 710,000 distinct CDR3 sequences, over 15% appearing once. Input material: blood. This chain joins TRBV27 and TRBJ2-5; a possible D gene is TRBD1 (5 bases). This clonotype originated in a man aged 18 to 30 with Graves' hyperthyroidism. The CDR3 bases are TGTGCCAGCAGTTTCACACAGACAGAACAAGAGACCCAGTACTTC. This encodes CASSFTQTEQETQYF.